A single TCR beta chain is shown here with its context. Its specificity is not known. The sample originates from a study of CD8+ T cells in alopecia areata. Findings and limits, study-wide: During tofacitinib treatment, many expanded lesional clones remained in scalp and blood. Researchers report lesional scalp, most notably alopecia totalis/universalis, outstripped normal scalp in clonality.

Treatment in this sample: oral pan-JAK inhibitor, 5-10 mg twice daily. Germline V gives CDR1 MNHEY, CDR2 SMNVEV (reference sequence). The V gene lost 1 base and the J gene lost 1 base, with 10 bases spanning the gap. The CDR3 length is 15 residues. RNA extraction was followed by reverse transcription into cDNA, which acted as the sequencing template. Sequencing used immunoSEQ multiplex PCR; TCRdb keeps in-frame clones, though not all of them. The sample has 250,000 to 350,000 clones, over 45% seen once. The receptor comes from a human donor with alopecia areata. This chain joins TRBV27 and TRBJ1-1, with a tentative D call TRBD1 (5 bases). This sample comprised CD4+ T cells sorted from blood, obtained around week 54, from a patient treated with tofacitinib. CDR3 nucleotide sequence: TGTGCCAGCAGTTTATTGGGGCAGGGGAACACTGAAGCTTTCTTT. Protein: CASSLLGQGNTEAFF.